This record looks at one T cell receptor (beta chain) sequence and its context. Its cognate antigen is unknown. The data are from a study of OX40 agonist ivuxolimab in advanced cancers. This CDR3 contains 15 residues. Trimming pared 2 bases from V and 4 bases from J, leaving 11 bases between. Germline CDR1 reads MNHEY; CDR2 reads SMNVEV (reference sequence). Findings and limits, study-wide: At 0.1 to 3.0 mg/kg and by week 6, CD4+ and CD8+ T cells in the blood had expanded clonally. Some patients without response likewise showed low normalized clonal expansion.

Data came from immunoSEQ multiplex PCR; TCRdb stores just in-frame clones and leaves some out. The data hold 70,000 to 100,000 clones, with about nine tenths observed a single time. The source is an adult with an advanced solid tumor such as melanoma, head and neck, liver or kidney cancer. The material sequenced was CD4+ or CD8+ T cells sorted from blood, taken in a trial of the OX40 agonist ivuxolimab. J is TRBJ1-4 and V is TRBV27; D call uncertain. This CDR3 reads CASSLRAGNNEKLFF. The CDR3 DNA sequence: TGTGCCAGCAGTTTAAGGGCTGGAAATAATGAAAAACTGTTTTTT.